The 9 T cell receptor beta chains below were found in one sample sequenced in a study of cytomegalovirus exposure and HLA in healthy donors. Vbeta (60) and Jbeta (13) primers were used in the PCR. TCRdb keeps only in-frame clones here, not all; method: immunoSEQ multiplex PCR. The repertoire holds under 200,000 clones, with about 79% as singletons. Sequenced material: PBMCs. These receptor sequences come from a man aged 45-65 years in good health and CMV-seropositive.

The rearrangement uses TRBV27 and TRBJ2-1, with 10 bases matching TRBD2. V gave up 7 bases and J gave up 6 bases; unmatched junction bases: 9. The CDR3 length is 15 residues. The germline V gene encodes CDR1 MNHEY and CDR2 SMNVEV (reference sequence). The CDR3 sequence: CASTKGLAAGNEQFF. In nucleotides, the CDR3 is TGTGCCAGCACTAAAGGACTAGCGGCCGGCAATGAGCAGTTCTTC.

The chain carries TRBV19 and TRBJ1-5; 9 nucleotides line up with TRBD1. The CDR3 is 13 residues long. Looked up from germline, CDR1 is LNHDA and CDR2 is SQIVND (reference sequence). The J segment lost 10 bases and the V segment lost 5 bases, leaving 6 bases of the junction unmatched. In DNA form, the CDR3 reads TGTGCCAGTAGTCGCGACAGGGGGGAACCCCAGCATTTT. Protein sequence: CASSRDRGEPQHF. The full variable domain, completed using reference TRBV19 and TRBJ1-5, is DGGITQSPKYLFRKEGQNVTLSCEQNLNHDAMYWYRQDPGQGLRLIYYSQIVNDFQKGDIAEGYSVSREKKESFPLTVTSAQKNPTAFYLCASSRDRGEPQHFGDGTRLSIL.

For the CDR3, the DNA is TGCGCCAGCAGCCCCGTAGCGGGAGGGCTCGCGAACACCGGGGAGCTGTTTTTT. Encoded protein: CASSPVAGGLANTGELFF. The gene calls are TRBV5-1 and TRBJ2-2; 11 nucleotides match TRBD2. There are 18 residues in the CDR3. CDR1 is SGHRS and CDR2 is YFSETQ in the germline V gene. Trimming at V came to 4 bases and at J to 0 bases, leaving 8 bases not matched to a gene. Full variable domain (rest looked up from reference TRBV5-1 and TRBJ2-2): KAGVTQTPRYLIKTRGQQVTLSCSPISGHRSVSWYQQTPGQGLQFLFEYFSETQRNKGNFPGRFSGRQFSNSRSEMNVSTLELGDSALYLCASSPVAGGLANTGELFFGEGSRLTVL.

This clone was counted a single time. The chain recombines TRBV6-1 with TRBJ1-1; the match to TRBD1 covers 7 bases. The V and J ends lost 6 bases and 4 bases, in that order; junction bases with no gene match: 5. The germline CDR1 and CDR2 sequences are MNHNS and SASEGT. This CDR3 comprises 13 residues. The CDR3 region is CASRVPGGTEAFF. The CDR3 coding sequence is TGTGCCAGCAGGGTTCCAGGGGGCACTGAAGCTTTCTTT.

The V and J genes are TRBV6-5 and TRBJ2-2; 7 bases line up with TRBD2. The trim removed 2 bases at V and 6 bases at J, leaving 3 bases unmatched. The CDR3 extends over 14 amino acids. The germline CDR1 and CDR2 sequences are MNHEY and SVGAGI. As DNA, the CDR3 is TGTGCCAGCAGTTACGGAGGGAGGGCCGGGGAGCTGTTTTTT. It yields the protein CASSYGGRAGELFF.

The chain links TRBV18 to TRBJ1-5; 7 positions agree with TRBD1. The CDR3 has 14 residues. V lost 0 bases, J lost 7 bases, and 3 bases stayed unmatched. Germline loops: CDR1 KGHSH, CDR2 LQKENI. CDR3 in amino acids: CASSPPDRVQPQHF. In DNA form, the CDR3 reads TGTGCCAGCTCACCACCAGACAGGGTCCAGCCCCAGCATTTT.

V usage is TRBV29-1 and J usage is TRBJ2-5, with D uncertain. The CDR3 is 11 residues long. CDR1 SQVTM and CDR2 ANQGSEA come from the germline V gene. V was trimmed by 6 bases and J by 7 bases, leaving 12 bases between them. CDR3 bases: TGCAGCGTAGCCCAGGTCGGGACCCAGTACTTC. Its protein is CSVAQVGTQYF.

The chain has TRBV29-1 and TRBJ1-2, with no clear D. V lost 3 bases and J lost 8, with 25 bases in between. This CDR3 is built from 16 residues. Per germline, CDR1 SQVTM and CDR2 ANQGSEA. The CDR3 spells CSVEIYMDGGDRGYTF. As DNA, the CDR3 is TGCAGCGTTGAGATCTATATGGACGGCGGGGATCGGGGCTACACCTTC.

This clone was found once. This chain uses TRBV14 with TRBJ2-1; TRBD2 aligns across 7 bases. The V gene's germline CDR1 is SGHDN and CDR2 FVKESK. Trimming removed 10 bases from V and 8 bases from J; junction bases left unmatched: 17. The CDR3 spans 15 residues. CDR3 in DNA: TGTGCCAAAATGGGGGGACTACCGAATTTTCATGAGCAGTTCTTC. Protein: CAKMGGLPNFHEQFF.